The 9 T cell receptor beta chains listed next were all sequenced from one sample in a study of blood T cell repertoires in COVID-19. TCRdb keeps only in-frame clones here, not all; method: immunoSEQ multiplex PCR. The profile shows about 200,000 clones, about four fifths of them singletons. Sequenced sample: peripheral blood. The origin of the receptors is a woman in her 70s with active or convalescent COVID-19.

The V and J genes are TRBV12-3 or TRBV12-4 and TRBJ1-6; D ambiguous. V was trimmed by 3 bases and J by 10 bases, leaving 10 bases between them. The CDR3 is made up of 13 amino acids. The DNA of the CDR3 is TGTGCCAGCAGTTTTAAACTGGAGTCACCCCTCCACTTT. This sequence encodes CASSFKLESPLHF.

The rearrangement uses TRBV5-1 and TRBJ2-7, with 8 bases fitting TRBD1. The V gene's germline CDR1 is SGHRS and CDR2 YFSETQ. CDR3 length: 13 amino acids. V trimming: 4 bases; J trimming: 2 bases; junction bases outside the gene matches: 2. The CDR3 region is CASSGTGTYEQYF. Written as DNA, the CDR3 is TGCGCCAGCAGCGGGACAGGCACCTACGAGCAGTACTTC. The full variable domain, rest sourced from reference TRBV5-1 and TRBJ2-7, is KAGVTQTPRYLIKTRGQQVTLSCSPISGHRSVSWYQQTPGQGLQFLFEYFSETQRNKGNFPGRFSGRQFSNSRSEMNVSTLELGDSALYLCASSGTGTYEQYFGPGTRLTVT.

The chain is built from TRBV25-1 and TRBJ2-1; 8 nucleotides align to TRBD1. Germline V gene sequence: CDR1 MGHDK, CDR2 SYGVNS. The CDR3 length is 15 residues. After removal of 4 bases from V and 4 bases from J, the junction contained 6 bases not matched to a gene. CDR3 protein: CASSVTGQVYNEQFF. The CDR3 DNA follows: TGTGCCAGCAGTGTAACGGGACAGGTTTACAATGAGCAGTTCTTC.

This clone was observed a few times. The chain has TRBV6-5 and TRBJ2-5, with TRBD2 identical over 8 bases. J gave up 5 bases and V 7 bases, and 9 bases lay outside the gene matches. Germline V gene data show CDR1 as MNHEY and CDR2 as SVGAGI. The CDR3 runs 14 residues. DNA of the CDR3: TGTGCCAGCATCCGAAGAGGCGGGGGGGAGACCCAGTACTTC. This translates into CASIRRGGGETQYF.

The J gene is TRBJ2-1, the V gene TRBV30; D unresolved. In germline, CDR1 is GTSNPN, CDR2 SVGIG (reference sequence). The CDR3 spans 13 residues. Trimming cost V 3 bases and J 0 bases, with 6 bases left between them. The CDR3 DNA is TGTGCCTGGAGGCCGAGCTCCTACAATGAGCAGTTCTTC. Translation: CAWRPSSYNEQFF.

The genes are TRBV14 and TRBJ1-1; D possibly corresponds to TRBD1 (6 bases). CDR1 is SGHDN and CDR2 is FVKESK in the germline V gene. V was clipped by 4 bases and J by 1 base, with 13 bases between them. This CDR3 region has 15 residues. As DNA, the CDR3 is TGTGCCAGCAGCCTCCGCAGGGGAACGAACACTGAAGCTTTCTTT. Translated: CASSLRRGTNTEAFF.

V usage is TRBV19 and J usage is TRBJ2-2; 12 bases align to TRBD2. The J segment lost 6 bases and the V segment lost 3 bases, leaving 17 bases of the junction unmatched. This CDR3 is built from 20 residues. Per the germline V gene, CDR1 is LNHDA and CDR2 is SQIVND (reference sequence). The CDR3 DNA reads as TGTGCCAGTAGTATCCCGCGACTAGCGGGAGAGAGTTCGAAGGCCGGGGAGCTGTTTTTT. Translation: CASSIPRLAGESSKAGELFF.

The V call is TRBV5-5, the J call TRBJ1-5; weak D call: TRBD1 (6 bases). The CDR3 covers 15 residues. V gave up 4 bases and J gave up 0 bases, with 11 bases separating them. Germline loops: CDR1 SGHKS, CDR2 YYEKEE (reference sequence). CDR3 loop: CASSLGQNSNQPQHF. The DNA for the CDR3 is TGTGCCAGCAGCCTCGGACAGAATAGCAATCAGCCCCAGCATTTT.

V gene TRBV4-1 combines with J gene TRBJ1-1; 11 positions match TRBD1. CDR1 MGHRA and CDR2 YSYEKL come from the germline V gene. This CDR3 comprises 17 residues. With 2 bases clipped from V and 0 bases from J, the junction kept 5 bases outside the gene matches. The CDR3 DNA reads TGCGCCAGCAGCCAAAAGGGGACAGGGGGGATGAACACTGAAGCTTTCTTT. Amino acids: CASSQKGTGGMNTEAFF.